This TCR beta chain was profiled in a study of T cell changes during pregnancy in multiple sclerosis. TCRdb's copy holds only in-frame clones and misses some; the assay was immunoSEQ multiplex PCR. The sample comprises around 50,000 clones, 87% of which are singletons, and approximately 5% rests with the top ten. Between the trimmed V and J ends, which lost 1 base and 1 base, there was a span of 10 bases. The CDR3 sequence is 15 residues long. Germline-derived CDR1 and CDR2 are SGHVS and FQNEAQ. The gene calls are TRBV7-8 and TRBJ1-1; D may be TRBD1 (5 bases). The TCR originated in a human donor whose cells served as feeder cells for cultures in a pregnancy study. The sequenced sample was peripheral blood from another person, used as feeder cells. The CDR3 sequence is CASSLVQGPNTEAFF. For the CDR3, the DNA is TGTGCCAGCAGCTTAGTCCAGGGTCCGAACACTGAAGCTTTCTTT.